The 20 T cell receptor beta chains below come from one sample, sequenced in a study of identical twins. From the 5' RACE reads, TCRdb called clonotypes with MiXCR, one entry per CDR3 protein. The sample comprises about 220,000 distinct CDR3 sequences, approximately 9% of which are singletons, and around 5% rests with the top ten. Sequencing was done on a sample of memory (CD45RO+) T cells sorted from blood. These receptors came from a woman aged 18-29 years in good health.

The CDR3 region has the DNA TGCAGTGCAACGGGACAGATTTATGGCTACACCTTC. Translation gives CSATGQIYGYTF. The rearrangement links TRBV20-1 to TRBJ1-2; the match to TRBD1 covers 7 bases. This CDR3 contains 12 residues. Germline V lookup: CDR1 DFQATT, CDR2 SNEGSKA (reference sequence). With V trimmed by 6 bases and J by 5 bases, 6 bases remained unmatched.

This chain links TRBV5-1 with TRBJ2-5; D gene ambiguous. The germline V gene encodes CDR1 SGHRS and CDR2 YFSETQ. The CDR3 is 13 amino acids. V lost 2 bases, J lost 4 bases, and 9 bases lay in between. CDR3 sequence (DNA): TGCGCCAGCAGCTTTACTGCAGGAGAGACCCAGTACTTC. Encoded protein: CASSFTAGETQYF. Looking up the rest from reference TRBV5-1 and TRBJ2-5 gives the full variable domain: KAGVTQTPRYLIKTRGQQVTLSCSPISGHRSVSWYQQTPGQGLQFLFEYFSETQRNKGNFPGRFSGRQFSNSRSEMNVSTLELGDSALYLCASSFTAGETQYFGPGTRLLVL.

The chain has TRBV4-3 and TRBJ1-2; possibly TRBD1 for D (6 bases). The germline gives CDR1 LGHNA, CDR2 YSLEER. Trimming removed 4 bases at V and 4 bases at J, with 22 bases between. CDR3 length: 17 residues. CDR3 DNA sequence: TGCGCCAGCAGCCCGGACGCTCAAGGGGGGGCTTCCTATGGCTACACCTTC. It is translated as CASSPDAQGGASYGYTF.

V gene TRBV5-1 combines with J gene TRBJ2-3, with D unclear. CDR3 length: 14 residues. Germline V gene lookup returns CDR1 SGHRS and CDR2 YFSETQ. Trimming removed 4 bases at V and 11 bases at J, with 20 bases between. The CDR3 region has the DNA TGCGCCAGCAGCCAAGGGCCCTCCGGCGGCGAGCAGTATTTT. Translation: CASSQGPSGGEQYF.

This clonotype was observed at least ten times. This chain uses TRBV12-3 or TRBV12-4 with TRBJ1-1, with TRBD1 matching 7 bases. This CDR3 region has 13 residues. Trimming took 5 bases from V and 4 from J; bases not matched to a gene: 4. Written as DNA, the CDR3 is TGTGCCAGCAGTACTGACAGGGCCACTGAAGCTTTCTTT. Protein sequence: CASSTDRATEAFF.

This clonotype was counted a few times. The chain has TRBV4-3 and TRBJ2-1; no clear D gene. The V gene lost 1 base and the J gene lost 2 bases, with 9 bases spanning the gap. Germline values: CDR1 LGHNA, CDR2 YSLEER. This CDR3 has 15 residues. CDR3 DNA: TGCGCCAGCAGCCAAGGGGTAGGCCCCTACAATGAGCAGTTCTTC. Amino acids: CASSQGVGPYNEQFF.

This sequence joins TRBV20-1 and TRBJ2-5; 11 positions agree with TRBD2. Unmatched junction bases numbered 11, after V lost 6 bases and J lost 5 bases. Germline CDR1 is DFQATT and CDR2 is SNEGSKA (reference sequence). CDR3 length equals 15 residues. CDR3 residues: CSAEALAGGSETQYF. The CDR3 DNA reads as TGCAGTGCCGAAGCCCTAGCGGGGGGTTCTGAGACCCAGTACTTC.

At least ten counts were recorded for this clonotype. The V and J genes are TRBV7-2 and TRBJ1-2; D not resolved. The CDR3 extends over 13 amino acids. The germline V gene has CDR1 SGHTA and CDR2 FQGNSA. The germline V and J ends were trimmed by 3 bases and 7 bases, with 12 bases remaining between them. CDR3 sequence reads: CASSFHVLGGYTF. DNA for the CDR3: TGTGCCAGCAGCTTTCATGTACTGGGTGGCTACACCTTC.

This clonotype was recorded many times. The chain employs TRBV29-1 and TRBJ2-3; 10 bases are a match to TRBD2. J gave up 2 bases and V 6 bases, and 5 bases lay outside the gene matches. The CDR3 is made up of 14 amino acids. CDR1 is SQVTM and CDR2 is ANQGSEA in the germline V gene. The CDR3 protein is CSVELAGYTDTQYF. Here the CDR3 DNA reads TGCAGCGTGGAACTAGCGGGGTACACAGATACGCAGTATTTT.

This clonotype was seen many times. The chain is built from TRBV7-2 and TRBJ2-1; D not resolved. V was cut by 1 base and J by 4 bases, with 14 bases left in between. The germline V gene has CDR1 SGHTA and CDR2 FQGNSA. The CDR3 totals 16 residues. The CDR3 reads CASSLGPPYFYNEQFF. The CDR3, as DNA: TGTGCCAGCAGCTTAGGCCCTCCTTATTTTTACAATGAGCAGTTCTTC. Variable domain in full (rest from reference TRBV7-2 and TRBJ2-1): GAGVSQSPSNKVTEKGKDVELRCDPISGHTALYWYRQSLGQGLEFLIYFQGNSAPDKSGLPSDRFSAERTGGSVSTLTIQRTQQEDSAVYLCASSLGPPYFYNEQFFGPGTRLTVL.

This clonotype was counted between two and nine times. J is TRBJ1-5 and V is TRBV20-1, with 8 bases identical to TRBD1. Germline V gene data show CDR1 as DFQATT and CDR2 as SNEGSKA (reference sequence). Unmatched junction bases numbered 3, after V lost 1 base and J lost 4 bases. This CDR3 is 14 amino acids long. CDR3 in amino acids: CSARGQGNNQPQHF. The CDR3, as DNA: TGCAGTGCTAGAGGACAGGGGAATAATCAGCCCCAGCATTTT.

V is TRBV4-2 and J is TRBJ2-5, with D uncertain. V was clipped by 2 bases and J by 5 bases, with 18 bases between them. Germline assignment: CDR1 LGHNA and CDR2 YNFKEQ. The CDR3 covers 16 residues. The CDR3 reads CASSQTLHAPRETQYF. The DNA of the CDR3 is TGTGCCAGCAGCCAAACGTTACACGCCCCCCGGGAGACCCAGTACTTC.

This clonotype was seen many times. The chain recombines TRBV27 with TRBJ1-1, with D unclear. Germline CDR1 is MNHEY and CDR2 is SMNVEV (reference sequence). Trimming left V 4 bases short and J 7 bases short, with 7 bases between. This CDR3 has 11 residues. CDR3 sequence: CASSYHGEAFF. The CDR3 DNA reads TGTGCCAGCAGTTACCACGGTGAAGCTTTCTTT.

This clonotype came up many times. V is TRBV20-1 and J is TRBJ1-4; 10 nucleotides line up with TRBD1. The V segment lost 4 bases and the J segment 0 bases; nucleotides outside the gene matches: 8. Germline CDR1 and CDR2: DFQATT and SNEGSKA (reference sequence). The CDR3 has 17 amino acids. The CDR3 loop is CSAKRDRGSATNEKLFF. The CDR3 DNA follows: TGCAGTGCTAAACGGGACAGGGGTTCTGCAACTAATGAAAAACTGTTTTTT.

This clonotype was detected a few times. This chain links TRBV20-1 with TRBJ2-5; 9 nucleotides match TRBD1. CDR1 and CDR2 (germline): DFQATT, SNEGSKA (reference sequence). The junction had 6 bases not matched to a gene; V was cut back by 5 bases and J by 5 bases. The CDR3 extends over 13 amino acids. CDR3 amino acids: CSAVYRGPETQYF. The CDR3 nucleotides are TGCAGTGCTGTTTACAGGGGGCCGGAGACCCAGTACTTC.

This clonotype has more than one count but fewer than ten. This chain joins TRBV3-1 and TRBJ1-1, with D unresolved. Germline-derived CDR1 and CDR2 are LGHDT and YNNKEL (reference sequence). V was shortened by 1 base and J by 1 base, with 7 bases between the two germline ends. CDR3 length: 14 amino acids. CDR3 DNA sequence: TGTGCCAGCAGCCAAGGGTGGGAGAACACTGAAGCTTTCTTT. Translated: CASSQGWENTEAFF.

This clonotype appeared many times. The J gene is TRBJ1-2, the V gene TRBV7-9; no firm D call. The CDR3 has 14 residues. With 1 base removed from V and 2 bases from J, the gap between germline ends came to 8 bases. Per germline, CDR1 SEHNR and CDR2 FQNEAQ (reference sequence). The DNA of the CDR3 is TGTGCCAGCAGCTTAGTATCGGGGAACTATGGCTACACCTTC. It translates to CASSLVSGNYGYTF.

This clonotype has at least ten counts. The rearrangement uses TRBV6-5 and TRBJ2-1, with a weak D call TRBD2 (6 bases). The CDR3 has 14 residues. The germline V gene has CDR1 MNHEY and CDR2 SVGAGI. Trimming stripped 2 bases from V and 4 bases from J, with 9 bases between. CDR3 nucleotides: TGTGCCAGCAGTTACCGGGCGGGATACAATGAGCAGTTCTTC. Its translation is CASSYRAGYNEQFF.

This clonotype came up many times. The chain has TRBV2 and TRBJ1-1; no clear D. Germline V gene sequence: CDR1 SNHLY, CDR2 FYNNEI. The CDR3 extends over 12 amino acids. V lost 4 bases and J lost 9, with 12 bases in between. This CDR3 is CASSGSGEQAFF. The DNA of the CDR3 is TGTGCCAGCAGTGGGTCAGGTGAACAAGCTTTCTTT.

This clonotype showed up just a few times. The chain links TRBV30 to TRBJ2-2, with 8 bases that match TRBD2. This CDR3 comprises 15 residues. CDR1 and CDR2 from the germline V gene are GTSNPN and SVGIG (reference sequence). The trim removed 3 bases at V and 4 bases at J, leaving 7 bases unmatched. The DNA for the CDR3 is TGTGCCTGGAGGCGAACGACTAGCGCCACCGGGGAGCTGTTTTTT. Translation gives CAWRRTTSATGELFF.